This is a list of T cell receptor beta chains from one sample in a study of blood T cell repertoires in COVID-19. Generated by immunoSEQ multiplex PCR, the TCRdb table keeps only in-frame clones and is missing some. The data hold approximately 68,000 clones, with 75% to 85% observed a single time. The sample comprised peripheral blood. The receptors were sampled from a woman in her sixties with acute or convalescent COVID-19. Each CDR3 is given with its conserved first and last residue. D genes are given only for firm matches. Clone size is not always given. Where it is, it says once, few, many or a class for expanded clones.

>TRBD2|few|TRBJ2-2|TRBV3-1/TRBV3-2
CASSQESGGANGELFF
TGTGCCAGCAGCCAAGAAAGCGGGGGGGCCAACGGGGAGCTGTTTTTT
>-|-|TRBJ1-2|TRBV10-3
CAISDGGTHYGYTF
TGTGCCATCAGTGACGGGGGGACTCACTATGGCTACACCTTC
>-|-|TRBJ2-1|TRBV6-5
CASSFSVSSYNEQFF
TGTGCCAGCAGTTTTAGCGTAAGCTCCTACAATGAGCAGTTCTTC
>TRBD1|-|TRBJ2-3|TRBV7-2
CASSLLFGTGGMADTQYF
TGTGCCAGCAGCTTACTATTCGGGACAGGGGGCATGGCAGATACGCAGTATTTT
>-|few|TRBJ1-2|TRBV5-1
CASSASGVLYGYTF
TGCGCCAGCTCCGCATCCGGGGTTCTCTATGGCTACACCTTC
>-|-|TRBJ2-7|TRBV2
CASSNARGAYEQYF
TGTGCCAGCAGTAACGCCAGGGGGGCTTACGAGCAGTACTTC
>-|few|TRBJ2-3|TRBV5-1
CASSLDGGRTDTQYF
TGCGCCAGCAGCTTGGACGGGGGGCGCACAGATACGCAGTATTTT
>-|-|TRBJ1-1|TRBV19
CASSIDLGGEAFF
TGTGCCAGTAGTATAGATCTAGGGGGTGAAGCTTTCTTT
>TRBD1|-|TRBJ1-2|TRBV6-5
CASSYLGQGRNYGYTF
TGTGCCAGCAGTTACCTGGGACAGGGTCGTAACTATGGCTACACCTTC
>TRBD1|-|TRBJ1-2|TRBV7-9
CASSLPGQVRGYTF
TGTGCCAGCAGCCTCCCGGGACAGGTACGAGGCTACACCTTC
>TRBD1|-|TRBJ2-7|TRBV7-2
CASSLDRPSSYEQYF
TGTGCCAGCAGCTTGGACAGGCCGAGCTCCTACGAGCAGTACTTC
>-|-|TRBJ1-1|TRBV12-3/TRBV12-4
CASSRAAGEAFF
TGTGCCAGCAGTCGGGCGGCAGGGGAAGCTTTCTTT
>TRBD1|many|TRBJ1-2|TRBV5-6
CASSFRQGDGYTF
TGTGCCAGCAGTTTTCGACAGGGGGACGGCTACACCTTC
>TRBD1|-|TRBJ2-7|TRBV5-1
CASSLEGQHYEQYF
TGCGCCAGCAGCTTGGAGGGACAGCACTACGAGCAGTACTTC
>TRBD2|-|TRBJ2-3|TRBV7-3
CASCAGGEYTQYF
TGTGCCAGCTGCGCGGGGGGAGAGTATACGCAGTATTTT
>-|-|TRBJ1-2|TRBV2
CASFKDLAGYGYTF
TGTGCCAGCTTCAAGGACCTGGCGGGCTATGGCTACACCTTC
>-|-|TRBJ2-1|TRBV10-1
CASSESKVPRVHNEQFF
TGCGCCAGCAGTGAGTCAAAAGTCCCCCGAGTCCACAATGAGCAGTTCTTC
>-|-|TRBJ1-2|TRBV15
CATSRGGQNSNYGYTF
TGTGCCACCAGCAGGGGCGGACAGAATTCTAACTATGGCTACACCTTC
>TRBD1|-|TRBJ1-5|TRBV6-1
CASSELGGQGASQPQHF
TGTGCCAGCAGTGAATTAGGAGGACAGGGGGCGAGTCAGCCCCAGCATTTT
>TRBD1|once|TRBJ2-4|TRBV19
CASSSTGGPLAKNIQYF
TGTGCCAGTAGTTCTACAGGGGGTCCCCTAGCCAAAAACATTCAGTACTTC